This T cell receptor (beta chain) comes out of a study of CD8 T cells in ankylosing spondylitis. General study findings and limits: There was a TCR beta motif, made of several highly homologous variants, that appeared characteristic of ankylosing spondylitis blood. Reportedly, significant enrichment of disease-linked clones occurred in matched ankylosing spondylitis synovial fluid. Clones linked to disease, bearing a CD8+ phenotype, were relatively rare in peripheral blood.

In regard to this clonotype: Its antigen remains unknown. Being one base from a much bigger clone, this may be a read error.

Quantitative 5'-RACE with molecular barcodes was used to make the TCR beta libraries. TCRdb called the 5' RACE reads again in MiXCR, with one record for every CDR3 protein. The profile shows 200,000 to 250,000 distinct CDR3 sequences, around 25% of them singletons. Germline loops: CDR1 MNHNS, CDR2 SASEGT. V was clipped by 4 bases and J by 5 bases, with 11 bases between them. The CDR3 contains 13 residues. What was sequenced was blood, either unsorted or a sorted T cell fraction (not recorded which). This chain links TRBV6-1 with TRBJ2-5, with D possibly TRBD1 on 6 matching bases. This TCR came from a male donor with ankylosing spondylitis or in good health (not recorded which). The CDR3 nucleotides are TGTGCCAGCAGTGGGTGGGGGCACGAGACCCAGTACTTC. Translation: CASSGWGHETQYF.